The clone carrying this T cell receptor (beta chain) occurred a few times. Its specificity is not known. This entry comes from a study of T-cell memory formation after mild COVID-19. Whole-study context: There were largely donor-specific TCR clusters.

TCR alpha and TCR beta cDNA libraries carrying sample barcodes and UMIs came from 5'RACE with constant-segment primers. One entry per CDR3 protein results from TCRdb running MiXCR on the 5' RACE reads. Among roughly 52,000 distinct CDR3 sequences listed, approximately 8% were seen once. The study's findings and limits: Clones that contracted clustered mainly in CM and EM if CD4+ and in EMRA if CD8+.

Specimen: PBMCs or a T cell subset sorted from them (not recorded which). This clonotype was sampled from a young man who had mild COVID-19 (a few samples of this study predate the infection). Cell type and time point are not known.

The CDR3 reads CASSYVTGAHQPQHF. The CDR3 DNA reads TGTGCCAGCAGTTACGTGACAGGGGCCCATCAGCCCCAGCATTTT. The chain recombines TRBV6-2 or TRBV6-3 with TRBJ1-5, with 8 positions matching TRBD1. J gave up 5 bases and V 2 bases, and 5 bases lay outside the gene matches. This CDR3 is 15 amino acids long. Germline V lookup: CDR1 MNHEY, CDR2 SVGEGT.